The sequence of this TCR beta chain was determined in a study of shared clonotypes between healthy human individuals. Study observations and caveats: Generally, estimated richness proved larger in naive subsets than it did in memory subsets. All-four-donor shared clonotypes had higher generation probabilities than non-shared clonotypes did. The naive CD4 repertoires of several donors were compared, and roughly 5.1% of clonotypes were shared.

CDR1 is ENHRY, CDR2 SYGVKD, per germline. V lost 4 bases and J lost 7; bases outside the gene matches: 7. The CDR3 loop spans 15 amino acids. For this clone: Its specificity is unknown.

Genomic DNA from each subset was divided evenly over several immunoSEQ plates. Some clones are missing from TCRdb's copy, which holds only in-frame ones; the method was immunoSEQ multiplex PCR. The data contain about 2.4 million clones, over 85% of them singletons. V usage is TRBV10-3 and J usage is TRBJ1-2; 12 nucleotides line up with TRBD1. The TCR originated in a man between 18 and 29 years old in good health. Material for sequencing was naive CD4+ T cells sorted from blood. Subset in this sample: CD45RA+ positively selected. The CDR3 nucleotides read TGTGCCATCAGTGTTGGGGGGACAGGGGGCGTTGGCTACACCTTC. Its protein is CAISVGGTGGVGYTF.